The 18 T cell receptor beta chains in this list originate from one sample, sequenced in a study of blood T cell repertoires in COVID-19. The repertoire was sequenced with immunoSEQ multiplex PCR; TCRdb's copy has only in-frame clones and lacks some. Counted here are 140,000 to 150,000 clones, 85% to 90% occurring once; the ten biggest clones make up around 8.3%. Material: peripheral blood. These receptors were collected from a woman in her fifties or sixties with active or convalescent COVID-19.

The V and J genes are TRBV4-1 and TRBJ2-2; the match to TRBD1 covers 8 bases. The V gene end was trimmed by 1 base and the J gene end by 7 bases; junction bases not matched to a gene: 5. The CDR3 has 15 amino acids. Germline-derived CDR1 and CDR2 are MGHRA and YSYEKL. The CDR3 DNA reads TGCGCCAGCAGCCAAGGGCCAGGGGGCATCGGGGAGCTGTTTTTT. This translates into CASSQGPGGIGELFF.

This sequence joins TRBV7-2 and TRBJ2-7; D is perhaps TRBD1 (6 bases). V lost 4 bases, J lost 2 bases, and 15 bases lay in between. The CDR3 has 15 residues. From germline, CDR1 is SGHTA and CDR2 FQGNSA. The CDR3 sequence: CASSSPGQSAYEQYF. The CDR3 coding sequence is TGTGCCAGCAGCTCACCTGGACAGAGCGCCTACGAGCAGTACTTC.

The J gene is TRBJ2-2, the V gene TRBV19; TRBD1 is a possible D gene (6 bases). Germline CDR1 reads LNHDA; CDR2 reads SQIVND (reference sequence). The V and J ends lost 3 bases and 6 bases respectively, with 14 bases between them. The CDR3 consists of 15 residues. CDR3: CASSILQGSAGELFF. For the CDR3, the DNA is TGTGCCAGTAGTATTTTACAGGGTAGTGCCGGGGAGCTGTTTTTT.

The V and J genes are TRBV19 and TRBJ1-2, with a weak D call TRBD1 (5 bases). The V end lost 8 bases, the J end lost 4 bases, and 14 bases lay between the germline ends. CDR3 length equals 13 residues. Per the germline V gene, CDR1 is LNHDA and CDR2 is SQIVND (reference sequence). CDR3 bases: TGTGCCAGTGAAGGGGAGGGAGGCTATGGCTACACCTTC. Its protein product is CASEGEGGYGYTF.

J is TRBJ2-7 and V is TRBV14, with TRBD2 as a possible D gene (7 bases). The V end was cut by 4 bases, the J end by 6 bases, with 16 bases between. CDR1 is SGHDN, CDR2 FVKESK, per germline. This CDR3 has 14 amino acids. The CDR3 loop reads CASSPRRGGGEQYF. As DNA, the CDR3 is TGTGCCAGCAGCCCCAGGAGGGGGGGCGGCGAGCAGTACTTC.

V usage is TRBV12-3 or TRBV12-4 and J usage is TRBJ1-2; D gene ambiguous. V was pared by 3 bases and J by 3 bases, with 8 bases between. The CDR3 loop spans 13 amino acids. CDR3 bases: TGTGCCAGCAGTTTTGTACGGGACTATGGCTACACCTTC. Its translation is CASSFVRDYGYTF.

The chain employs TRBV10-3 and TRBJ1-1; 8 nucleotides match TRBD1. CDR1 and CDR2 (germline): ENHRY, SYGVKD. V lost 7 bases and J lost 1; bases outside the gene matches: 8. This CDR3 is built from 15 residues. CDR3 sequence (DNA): TGTGCCATCACCGCAGGGGACAGGACGAACACTGAAGCTTTCTTT. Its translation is CAITAGDRTNTEAFF.

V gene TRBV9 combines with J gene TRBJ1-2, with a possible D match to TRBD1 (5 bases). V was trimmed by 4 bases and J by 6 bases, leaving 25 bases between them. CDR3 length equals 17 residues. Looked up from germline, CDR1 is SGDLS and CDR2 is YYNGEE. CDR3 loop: CASSTGTGVRHPDGYTF. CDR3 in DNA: TGTGCCAGCAGCACCGGGACTGGAGTCCGCCACCCGGATGGCTACACCTTC.

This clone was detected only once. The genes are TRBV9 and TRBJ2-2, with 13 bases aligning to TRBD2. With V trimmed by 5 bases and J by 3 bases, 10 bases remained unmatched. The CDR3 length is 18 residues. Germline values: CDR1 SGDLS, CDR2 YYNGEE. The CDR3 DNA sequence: TGTGCCAGCAGGAAGGGACTAGCGGGACTCCGGGACACCGGGGAGCTGTTTTTT. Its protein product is CASRKGLAGLRDTGELFF. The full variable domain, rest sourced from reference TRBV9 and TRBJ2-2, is DSGVTQTPKHLITATGQRVTLRCSPRSGDLSVYWYQQSLDQGLQFLIQYYNGEERAKGNILERFSAQQFPDLHSELNLSSLELGDSALYFCASRKGLAGLRDTGELFFGEGSRLTVL.

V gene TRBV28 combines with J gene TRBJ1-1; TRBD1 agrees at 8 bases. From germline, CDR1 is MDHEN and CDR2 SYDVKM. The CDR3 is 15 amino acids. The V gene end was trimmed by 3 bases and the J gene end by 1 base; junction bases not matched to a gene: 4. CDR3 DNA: TGTGCCAGCAGTTTCAGGGGGCTCGGGAACACTGAAGCTTTCTTT. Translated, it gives CASSFRGLGNTEAFF.

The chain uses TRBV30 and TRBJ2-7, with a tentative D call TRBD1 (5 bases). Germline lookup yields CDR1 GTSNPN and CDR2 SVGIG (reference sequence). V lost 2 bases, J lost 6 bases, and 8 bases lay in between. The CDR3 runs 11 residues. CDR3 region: CAWSPDSEQYF. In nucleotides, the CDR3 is TGTGCCTGGAGTCCCGACAGCGAGCAGTACTTC.

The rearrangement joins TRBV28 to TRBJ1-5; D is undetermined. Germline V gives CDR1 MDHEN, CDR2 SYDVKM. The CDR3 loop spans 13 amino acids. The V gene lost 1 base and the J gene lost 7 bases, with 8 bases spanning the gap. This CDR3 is CASSLSRVQPQHF. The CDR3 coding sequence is TGTGCCAGCAGTTTATCGAGAGTCCAGCCCCAGCATTTT.

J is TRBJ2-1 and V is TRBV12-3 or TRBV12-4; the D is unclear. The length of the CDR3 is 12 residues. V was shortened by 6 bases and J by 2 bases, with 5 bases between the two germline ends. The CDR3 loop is CASSLAYNEQFF. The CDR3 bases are TGTGCCAGCAGCCTAGCCTACAATGAGCAGTTCTTC.

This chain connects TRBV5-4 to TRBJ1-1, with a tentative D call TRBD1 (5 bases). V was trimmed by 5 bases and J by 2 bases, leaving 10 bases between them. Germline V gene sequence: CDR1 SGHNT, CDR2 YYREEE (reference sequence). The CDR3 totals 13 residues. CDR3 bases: TGTGCCAGCAGTTTGCAGGGAAACACTGAAGCTTTCTTT. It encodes CASSLQGNTEAFF.

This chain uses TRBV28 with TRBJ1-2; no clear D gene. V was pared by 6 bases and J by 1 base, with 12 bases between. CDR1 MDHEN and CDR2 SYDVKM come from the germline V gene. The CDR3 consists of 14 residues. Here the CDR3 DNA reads TGTGCCAGCAGCCGAGGACGGGATAACTATGGCTACACCTTC. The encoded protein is CASSRGRDNYGYTF.

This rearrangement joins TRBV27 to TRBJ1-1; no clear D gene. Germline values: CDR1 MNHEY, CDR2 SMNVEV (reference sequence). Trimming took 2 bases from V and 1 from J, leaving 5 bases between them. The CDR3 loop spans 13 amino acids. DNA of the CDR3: TGTGCCAGCAGTTTAACATCGAACACTGAAGCTTTCTTT. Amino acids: CASSLTSNTEAFF.

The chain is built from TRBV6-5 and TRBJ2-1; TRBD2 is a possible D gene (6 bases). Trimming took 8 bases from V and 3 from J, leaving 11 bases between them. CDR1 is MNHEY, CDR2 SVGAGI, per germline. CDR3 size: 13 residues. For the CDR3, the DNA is TGTGCCAGCCAGGGACTTCGCTACAATGAGCAGTTCTTC. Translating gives CASQGLRYNEQFF.

CDR3 nucleotide sequence: TGTGCCAGCAGCCGAGAGGGCGATGAGCAGTTCTTC. This encodes CASSREGDEQFF. The chain combines TRBV7-9 with TRBJ2-1; D might be TRBD2 (5 bases). In germline, CDR1 is SEHNR, CDR2 FQNEAQ (reference sequence). V was trimmed by 5 bases and J by 8 bases, leaving 10 bases between them. The length of the CDR3 is 12 residues.